Listed here are 19 T cell receptor beta chains from one sample, sequenced in a study of identical twins. TCRdb independently ran MiXCR on the 5' RACE reads; one entry per CDR3 protein. Found here are approximately 220,000 distinct CDR3 sequences, approximately 8% of them singletons; the top ten hold 5.4%. This same sample was also taken into another study, of yellow fever vaccine responses in identical twins.

The sample was CD8+ T cells sorted from blood. Receptor source: a woman aged 18-30 years in good health.

The chain employs TRBV12-3 or TRBV12-4 and TRBJ2-2; 10 positions match TRBD1. V shed 0 bases and J 6 bases; nucleotides not matched to a gene: 1. The CDR3 has 15 residues. In DNA form, the CDR3 reads TGTGCCAGCAGTTTAGCCGGGACAGGGGCCGGGGAGCTGTTTTTT. It yields the protein CASSLAGTGAGELFF.

This clonotype was found many times. This chain links TRBV5-5 with TRBJ2-3; 10 bases are shared with TRBD2. After removal of 4 bases from V and 2 bases from J, the junction contained 7 bases not matched to a gene. This CDR3 contains 16 residues. The germline V gene encodes CDR1 SGHKS and CDR2 YYEKEE (reference sequence). The CDR3 nucleotides are TGTGCCAGCAGCCCGTCACTAGCGGGGTTCACAGATACGCAGTATTTT. Amino acid sequence: CASSPSLAGFTDTQYF.

At least ten counts were recorded for this clonotype. This sequence joins TRBV12-3 or TRBV12-4 and TRBJ2-1; possible D gene TRBD2, 7 bases. This CDR3 is 16 amino acids long. V dropped 3 bases and J dropped 4 bases, with 16 bases sitting between them. CDR3: CASSFWGGGHYNEQFF. The CDR3 DNA reads as TGTGCCAGCAGTTTTTGGGGCGGGGGCCATTACAATGAGCAGTTCTTC.

This clonotype has a count of ten or more. This rearrangement joins TRBV5-1 to TRBJ2-5; perhaps TRBD2 as D (6 bases). The CDR3 loop spans 15 amino acids. Germline assignment: CDR1 SGHRS and CDR2 YFSETQ. The V gene lost 0 bases and the J gene lost 2 bases, with 11 bases spanning the gap. The CDR3 coding sequence is TGCGCCAGCAGCTTGGGTGCGGGGACGCAAGAGACCCAGTACTTC. Amino acid sequence: CASSLGAGTQETQYF.

This clonotype showed up many times. The rearrangement uses TRBV28 and TRBJ2-1, with 9 bases identical to TRBD1. The CDR3 totals 17 residues. The trim removed 5 bases at V and 10 bases at J, leaving 18 bases unmatched. The germline CDR1 and CDR2 sequences are MDHEN and SYDVKM. The CDR3 region is CASSKTGVWDRAQEQFF. In nucleotides, the CDR3 is TGTGCCAGCAGTAAGACTGGGGTGTGGGACAGGGCTCAGGAGCAGTTCTTC.

V gene TRBV12-3 or TRBV12-4 combines with J gene TRBJ2-7; no clear D. The length of the CDR3 is 12 residues. Trimming took off 4 bases at V and 1 base at J, with 5 bases between the two ends. This chain's CDR3 is CASSSRSYEQYF. CDR3 nucleotides: TGTGCCAGCAGTTCTCGATCCTACGAGCAGTACTTC.

This clonotype was counted ten times or more. The chain joins TRBV4-1 to TRBJ2-3, with D perhaps matching TRBD2 (5 bases). The CDR3 runs to 17 residues. Trimming shortened V by 4 bases and J by 1 base, and 18 bases separated the two germline ends. From germline, CDR1 is MGHRA and CDR2 YSYEKL. As DNA, the CDR3 is TGCGCCAGCAGCCCAAGTAGTATGAGGGCCGGCACAGATACGCAGTATTTT. It is translated as CASSPSSMRAGTDTQYF.

This clonotype was counted many times. The V and J genes are TRBV28 and TRBJ1-1; D remains unclear. CDR1 MDHEN and CDR2 SYDVKM come from the germline V gene. The CDR3 has 14 residues. Trimming shortened V by 3 bases and J by 1 base, and 9 bases separated the two germline ends. CDR3 amino acids: CASSFTSPNTEAFF. The CDR3 nucleotides read TGTGCCAGCAGTTTTACGTCGCCGAACACTGAAGCTTTCTTT.

The V call is TRBV3-1, the J call TRBJ2-3, with 8 bases aligning to TRBD2. CDR3 length equals 16 residues. Germline-derived CDR1 and CDR2 are LGHDT and YNNKEL (reference sequence). V lost 1 base to trimming and J lost 3 bases; unmatched junction nucleotides: 6. Written as DNA, the CDR3 is TGTGCCAGCAGCCAAGGCAGCGGGGGTCGGACAGATACGCAGTATTTT. Translated, it gives CASSQGSGGRTDTQYF.

The V and J genes are TRBV2 and TRBJ2-1; D may be TRBD1 or TRBD2 (5 bases each). V lost 8 bases to trimming and J lost 0 bases, with 14 bases between them. Germline CDR1 and CDR2: SNHLY and FYNNEI. This CDR3 is built from 15 residues. The CDR3 spells CASYLGESSYNEQFF. The DNA of the CDR3 is TGTGCCAGCTATTTGGGGGAGAGCTCCTACAATGAGCAGTTCTTC. Full variable domain (rest looked up from reference TRBV2 and TRBJ2-1): EPEVTQTPSHQVTQMGQEVILRCVPISNHLYFYWYRQILGQKVEFLVSFYNNEISEKSEIFDDQFSVERPDGSNFTLKIRSTKLEDSAMYFCASYLGESSYNEQFFGPGTRLTVL.

This clonotype was found many times. This rearrangement joins TRBV9 to TRBJ2-7; tentative D call: TRBD2 (6 bases). Trimming shortened V by 0 bases and J by 5 bases, and 12 bases separated the two germline ends. The CDR3 consists of 14 residues. CDR1 and CDR2 from the germline V gene are SGDLS and YYNGEE. The DNA for the CDR3 is TGTGCCAGCAGCGTAGGGGCGGGACGAGACGAGCAGTACTTC. Its protein product is CASSVGAGRDEQYF.

The chain uses TRBV20-1 and TRBJ2-3, with 10 positions matching TRBD2. The trim removed 6 bases at V and 5 bases at J, leaving 11 bases unmatched. Germline CDR1 is DFQATT and CDR2 is SNEGSKA (reference sequence). The CDR3 runs 15 residues. The CDR3 here is CSAQGLAPAEDTQYF. In nucleotides, the CDR3 is TGCAGTGCCCAGGGACTAGCGCCCGCAGAAGATACGCAGTATTTT.

The gene calls are TRBV3-1 and TRBJ2-4, with D perhaps matching TRBD2 (6 bases). V lost 4 bases and J 3 bases, leaving 7 bases between the germline ends. Germline V gives CDR1 LGHDT, CDR2 YNNKEL (reference sequence). The length of the CDR3 is 13 residues. CDR3 DNA: TGTGCCAGCAGCCGGGGGGACAAAAACATTCAGTACTTC. Amino acids: CASSRGDKNIQYF.

This clonotype showed up many times. The rearrangement joins TRBV6-1 to TRBJ2-7; D remains unclear. CDR1 is MNHNS and CDR2 is SASEGT in the germline V gene. The CDR3 extends over 11 amino acids. Trimming left V 0 bases short and J 7 bases short, with 4 bases between. The CDR3 region is CASSEALEQYV. As DNA, the CDR3 is TGTGCCAGCAGTGAAGCGTTGGAGCAGTACGTC.

This clonotype was seen many times. The rearrangement links TRBV9 to TRBJ1-2; D is possibly TRBD1 (6 bases). This CDR3 region has 12 residues. The V gene's germline CDR1 is SGDLS and CDR2 YYNGEE. Trimming removed 6 bases from V and 1 base from J, with 7 bases in between. The CDR3, as DNA: TGTGCCAGCAAAGGGGGTAACTATGGCTACACCTTC. Translation gives CASKGGNYGYTF.

In its sample, this clonotype was seen a few times. The V call is TRBV7-2, the J call TRBJ2-3; D gene ambiguous. This CDR3 comprises 16 residues. Germline V gene lookup returns CDR1 SGHTA and CDR2 FQGNSA. The V and J ends lost 1 base and 2 bases respectively, with 13 bases between them. CDR3 amino acids: CASSLVTGLNTDTQYF. CDR3 DNA: TGTGCCAGCAGCTTAGTGACGGGCTTAAACACAGATACGCAGTATTTT.

About this clonotype: This sequence may be a read error, since a much larger clone differs from it by one base. This rearrangement joins TRBV3-1 to TRBJ2-5, with 15 bases matching TRBD2. Germline CDR1 is LGHDT and CDR2 is YNNKEL (reference sequence). This CDR3 region has 19 residues. After removal of 8 bases from V and 3 bases from J, the junction contained 16 bases not matched to a gene. In DNA form, the CDR3 reads TGTGCCAGCTGTTTGGGACTAGCGGGGGGAAGTCGGTATGAAGAGACCCAGTACTTC. It is translated as CASCLGLAGGSRYEETQYF.

The table lists this clonotype with a few counts. This chain connects TRBV11-2 to TRBJ1-1; weak D call: TRBD1 (6 bases). Trimming left V 0 bases short and J 5 bases short, with 13 bases between. The germline gives CDR1 SGHAT, CDR2 FQNNGV. The CDR3 extends over 15 amino acids. The CDR3 nucleotides are TGTGCCAGCAGCTTAGAATGGGGGCCCAATACTGAAGCTTTCTTT. Protein: CASSLEWGPNTEAFF.

This clonotype has at least ten counts. The chain couples TRBV20-1 to TRBJ2-1; TRBD2 is a possible D gene (5 bases). Trimming removed 0 bases from V and 10 bases from J, with 19 bases in between. The CDR3 is made up of 15 amino acids. Germline values: CDR1 DFQATT, CDR2 SNEGSKA (reference sequence). CDR3 sequence reads: CSARDLETTKGEQFF. In DNA, the CDR3 is TGCAGTGCTAGAGATCTGGAGACGACTAAGGGAGAGCAGTTCTTC.